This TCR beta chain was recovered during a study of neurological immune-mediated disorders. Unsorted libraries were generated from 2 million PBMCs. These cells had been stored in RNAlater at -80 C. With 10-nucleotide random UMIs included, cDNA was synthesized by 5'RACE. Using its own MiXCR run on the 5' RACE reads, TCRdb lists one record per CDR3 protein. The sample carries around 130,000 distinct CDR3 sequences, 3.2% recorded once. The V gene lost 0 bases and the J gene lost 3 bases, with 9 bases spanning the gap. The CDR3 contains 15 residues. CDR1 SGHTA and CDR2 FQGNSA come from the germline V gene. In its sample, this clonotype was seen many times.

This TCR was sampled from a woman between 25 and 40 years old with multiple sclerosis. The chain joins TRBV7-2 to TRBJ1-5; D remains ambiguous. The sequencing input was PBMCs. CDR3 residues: CASSLAPRLNQPQHF. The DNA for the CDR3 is TGTGCCAGCAGCTTAGCCCCCAGACTCAATCAGCCCCAGCATTTT.